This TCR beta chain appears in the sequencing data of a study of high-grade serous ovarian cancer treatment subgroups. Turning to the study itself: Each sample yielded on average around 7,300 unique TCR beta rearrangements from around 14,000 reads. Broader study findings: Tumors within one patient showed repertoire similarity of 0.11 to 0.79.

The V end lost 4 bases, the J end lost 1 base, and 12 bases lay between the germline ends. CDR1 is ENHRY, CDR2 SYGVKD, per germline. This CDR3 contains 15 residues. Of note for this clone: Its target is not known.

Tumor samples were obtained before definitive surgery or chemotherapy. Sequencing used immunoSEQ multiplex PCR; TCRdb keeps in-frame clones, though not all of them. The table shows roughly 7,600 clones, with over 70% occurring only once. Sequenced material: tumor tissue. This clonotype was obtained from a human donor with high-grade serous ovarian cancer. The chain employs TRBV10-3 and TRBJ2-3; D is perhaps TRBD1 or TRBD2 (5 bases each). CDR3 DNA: TGTGCCATCAGTGGGGGGTCCAGGGGCACAGATACGCAGTATTTT. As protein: CAISGGSRGTDTQYF.